The entry below gives a single TCR beta chain sequence along with its context. The antigen it recognizes is unknown. Per-base quality was not reported, and no clone a single base away is much larger than it. Libraries were constructed by the immunoSEQ multiplex PCR assay. In the authors' own workflow: To diagnose cytomegalovirus status from the catalog of TCR beta chain sequences, a statistical classification framework was built. This immuneACCESS table, as held by TCRdb, lists in-frame sequences with V and J called but not all clones. Of the missing ones, under half trace to an unresolved V gene in checked studies; the others have no known cause. D and trimming were read from the DNA, whereas the V and J calls and clone size are those reported in that table. The sample data list about 74,000 clones, and 94% of these were observed just once. 1.5% to 2% of the sample is held by the ten biggest clonotypes.

Donors formed part of the validation cohort, which comprised over a hundred subjects and was distinct from the first cohort of roughly 600 subjects. This specimen comes from a study of cytomegalovirus exposure and HLA in healthy donors (dated by TCRdb to about 2017). A note on the overall study: According to a later analysis, the 120 or so validation repertoires were produced on the same platform as the roughly 720 repertoires of the first cohort. The study combined high-throughput TCR immunosequencing, statistical association of individual TCRs with disease status, and machine learning to predict cytomegalovirus infection status. Besides the first cohort of some 670 subjects, a separate validation cohort made up of around 120 different subjects was used. The study aimed to test whether signatures of past pathogen exposure could be identified by cataloging public T cell receptors. Broader findings and caveats from the paper: While some public TCRs were present in many individuals, most TCR sequences turned up only very rarely across donors. In both the original and validation cohorts, the classifier was reported to diagnose cytomegalovirus status with high specificity and sensitivity. Three of the identified cytomegalovirus-associated TCR beta chains were confirmed in vitro to be specific for cytomegalovirus antigens. Subsequent analysis determined that TCRs grouped into clusters in the first cohort also showed a tendency toward co-occurrence across the 120 or so validation repertoires, and roughly 95% of cluster scores exceeded 0. A total of 164 TCR beta chains were listed by the study as associated with cytomegalovirus. The authors suggested that the approach could potentially be extended to other disease states and immunological phenotypes. The validation cohort had no HLA typing available for a later analysis, so co-occurrence within that cohort was assessed over all 120 or so repertoires.

The TCR was taken from a woman aged 18 to 35 in good health and CMV-seropositive. Sample: PBMCs.

This receptor carries the CDR3 CASSYSELMNTEAFF. The nucleotides read TGTGCCAGCAGTTACTCGGAGTTGATGAACACTGAAGCTTTCTTT. This chain joins TRBV6-5 to TRBJ1-1; the D gene is not confidently resolved. The CDR3 spans 15 residues, from the cysteine through the phenylalanine. The sequence is cut down to CDR3 DNA, 45 bases in frame from base 1. The germline V gene supplies CDR1 MNHEY and CDR2 SVGAGI. The V and J ends are trimmed by 0 bases and 0 bases, leaving 8 bases between them.